Below are 2 T cell receptor beta chains sequenced from a single sample in a study of cytomegalovirus exposure and HLA in healthy donors (dated by TCRdb to about 2017). Library method: the immunoSEQ multiplex PCR assay. A mixture of 60 forward primers for TCR Vbeta segments and 13 reverse primers for TCR Jbeta segments was used in the multiplex PCR. What TCRdb holds here is the immuneACCESS table cut down to in-frame rearrangements. Part of the clones is not present; checked against another copy, under half of the missing clones reflect an unresolved V gene, and the others are unexplained. This sample holds about 110,000 clones; more than 60% were observed only once. Around 4% of the sample goes to the ten largest clones. What was sequenced was PBMCs. Receptors were obtained from a woman aged 35 to 49 in good health and CMV-seronegative.

The rearrangement links TRBV29-1 to TRBJ1-5; 8 positions match TRBD1. Germline loops: CDR1 SQVTM, CDR2 ANQGSEA. The CDR3 contains 14 residues. Trimming cost V 7 bases and J 3 bases; bases outside gene matches: 8. This chain's CDR3 is CSASTGAPNQPQHF. The CDR3 nucleotides are TGCAGCGCTTCGACAGGGGCCCCCAATCAGCCCCAGCATTTT.

This chain uses TRBV6-4 with TRBJ2-2; perhaps TRBD2 as D (5 bases). V was pared by 5 bases and J by 5 bases, with 9 bases between. The CDR3 totals 13 residues. The germline CDR1 and CDR2 sequences are MRHNA and SNTAGT. CDR3 coding DNA: TGTGCCAGCAGTAGAGGAGGAACCGGGGAGCTGTTTTTT. It translates to CASSRGGTGELFF.